The source of this T cell receptor beta chain is a study of blood T cell repertoires in COVID-19. At the level of the study: Sites in the United States, Italy and Spain provided acute and convalescent COVID-19 samples. From T cells, B-cell-depleted T cells, or PBMCs came the material, which was cDNA or gDNA.

Assay: immunoSEQ multiplex PCR; the TCRdb copy retains only in-frame clones and omits some. The data show tens of thousands of clones, approximately 83% seen once. Patients from Seattle were sampled longitudinally, starting during active infection. On this clone itself: The sample contains more than one DNA sequence encoding this CDR3.

With 4 bases removed from V and 4 bases from J, the gap between germline ends came to 13 bases. CDR3 size: 13 residues. Germline V CDR1 and CDR2: GTSNPN, SVGIG (reference sequence). Sequencing input: peripheral blood. The TCR comes from a man aged 35-49 years with COVID-19, enrolled during active disease. V and J are TRBV30 and TRBJ1-2; D gene unclear. CDR3 sequence (DNA): TGTGCCTGGAACCGGGATCGGCCCTATGGCTACACCTTC. Its protein product is CAWNRDRPYGYTF.